These 22 T cell receptor beta chains were sequenced from one sample in a study of spatial heterogeneity in lung cancer. In TCRdb, the 5' RACE reads were re-called with MiXCR into one record per CDR3 protein. The sample lists 85,000 to 100,000 distinct CDR3 sequences, more than 10% occurring once. As to time point: sample taken at primary tumor resection. Unsorted whole RNA of tumor, nontumor lung or frozen PBMC was sequenced. The starting material was PBMCs, obtained at surgery. The receptors were sampled from a male donor with early-stage non-small cell lung cancer.

In this sample, this clonotype turned up many times. The gene calls are TRBV7-2 and TRBJ2-3, with 9 nucleotides matching TRBD2. Germline loops: CDR1 SGHTA, CDR2 FQGNSA. The length of the CDR3 is 16 residues. Trimming took 2 bases from V and 4 from J; bases not matched to a gene: 7. CDR3 residues: CASSLNGGRAADTQYF. CDR3 coding DNA: TGTGCCAGCAGCTTAAATGGCGGGAGGGCCGCAGATACGCAGTATTTT.

The table lists this clonotype with a few counts. The rearrangement uses TRBV6-5 and TRBJ1-6, with D tentatively TRBD1 (5 bases). V was cut by 0 bases and J by 5 bases, with 11 bases left in between. The CDR3 has 16 residues. The germline V gene encodes CDR1 MNHEY and CDR2 SVGAGI. CDR3 DNA sequence: TGTGCCAGCAGTTACTCGCGACAGCGAGATAATTCACCCCTCCACTTT. Protein: CASSYSRQRDNSPLHF.

This clonotype occurred a few times. The chain carries TRBV29-1 and TRBJ1-5; perhaps TRBD1 as D (6 bases). CDR1 is SQVTM and CDR2 is ANQGSEA in the germline V gene. Trimming took 6 bases from V and 5 from J, leaving 17 bases between them. This CDR3 is built from 14 residues. The CDR3, as DNA: TGCAGCGTAGCCACAGGGTTGGGGGATCAGCCCCAGCATTTT. Protein: CSVATGLGDQPQHF. Full variable domain (outside the CDR3, taken from reference TRBV29-1 and TRBJ1-5): SAVISQKPSRDICQRGTSLTIQCQVDSQVTMMFWYRQQPGQSLTLIATANQGSEATYESGFVIDKFPISRPNLTFSTLTVSNMSPEDSSIYLCSVATGLGDQPQHFGDGTRLSIL.

In its sample, this clonotype was seen many times. The V call is TRBV2, the J call TRBJ2-7; no reliable D call. The CDR3 loop spans 13 amino acids. V lost 2 bases and J 0 bases, leaving 5 bases between the germline ends. CDR1 SNHLY and CDR2 FYNNEI come from the germline V gene. The CDR3 spells CASSELRSYEQYF. The CDR3 coding sequence is TGTGCCAGCAGTGAATTACGCTCCTACGAGCAGTACTTC. Based on the CDR3 plus reference TRBV2 and TRBJ2-7, the full variable domain is EPEVTQTPSHQVTQMGQEVILRCVPISNHLYFYWYRQILGQKVEFLVSFYNNEISEKSEIFDDQFSVERPDGSNFTLKIRSTKLEDSAMYFCASSELRSYEQYFGPGTRLTVT.

This chain joins TRBV10-3 and TRBJ2-1, with D tentatively TRBD1 (6 bases). Between the trimmed V and J ends, which lost 0 bases and 13 bases, there was a span of 13 bases. The germline gives CDR1 ENHRY, CDR2 SYGVKD. CDR3 size: 13 residues. In DNA form, the CDR3 reads TGTGCCATCAGTGAGTCGGAGCAGGGGAGTCAGTTCTTC. It yields the protein CAISESEQGSQFF.

This clonotype was picked up a small number of times. The chain employs TRBV3-1 and TRBJ2-1, with TRBD2 matching over 10 bases. Germline V gene lookup returns CDR1 LGHDT and CDR2 YNNKEL (reference sequence). V lost 1 base, J lost 2 bases, and 5 bases stayed unmatched. There are 17 residues in the CDR3. The CDR3 here is CASSQGTSGVPYNEQFF. CDR3 nucleotide sequence: TGTGCCAGCAGCCAAGGGACTAGCGGAGTTCCCTACAATGAGCAGTTCTTC.

The genes are TRBV20-1 and TRBJ2-5; D is perhaps TRBD2 (5 bases). The CDR3 consists of 14 residues. Germline assignment: CDR1 DFQATT and CDR2 SNEGSKA (reference sequence). Between the trimmed V and J ends, which lost 5 bases and 2 bases, there was a span of 15 bases. The CDR3 coding sequence is TGCAGTGCTGTAACCGGAGGAGGACAAGAGACCCAGTACTTC. Translating gives CSAVTGGGQETQYF.

V and J are TRBV28 and TRBJ1-2; D unresolved. This CDR3 has 10 residues. V was clipped by 8 bases and J by 1 base, with 2 bases between them. The germline CDR1 and CDR2 sequences are MDHEN and SYDVKM. CDR3 sequence: CASFNYGYTF. CDR3 coding DNA: TGTGCCAGCTTTAACTATGGCTACACCTTC.

This clonotype was detected a few times. The rearrangement links TRBV7-6 to TRBJ1-4; D gene uncertain. CDR3 length: 13 residues. Trimming took 5 bases from V and 5 from J, leaving 9 bases between them. Germline values: CDR1 SGHVS, CDR2 FNYEAQ. The CDR3 here is CASSVAENEKLFF. The CDR3 region has the DNA TGTGCCAGCAGCGTGGCAGAGAATGAAAAACTGTTTTTT.

There are a few counts of this clonotype. The chain is built from TRBV10-3 and TRBJ1-1, with TRBD1 as a possible D gene (5 bases). From germline, CDR1 is ENHRY and CDR2 SYGVKD. CDR3 length: 14 residues. V was shortened by 4 bases and J by 1 base, with 10 bases between the two germline ends. The CDR3 is CAISGPDRNTEAFF. CDR3 DNA sequence: TGTGCCATCAGTGGACCAGACAGGAACACTGAAGCTTTCTTT.

The rearrangement links TRBV4-3 to TRBJ2-7; 7 nucleotides match TRBD1. The trim removed 1 base at V and 2 bases at J, leaving 2 bases unmatched. CDR3 length: 14 amino acids. Per germline, CDR1 LGHNA and CDR2 YSLEER. CDR3 coding DNA: TGCGCCAGCAGCCAAGTCGGGACAGCCTACGAGCAGTACTTC. Protein product: CASSQVGTAYEQYF.

This clonotype showed up just a few times. The chain combines TRBV29-1 with TRBJ2-2, with 11 bases fitting TRBD2. Unmatched junction bases numbered 10, after V lost 7 bases and J lost 6 bases. This CDR3 is 15 amino acids long. Germline CDR1 and CDR2: SQVTM and ANQGSEA. This chain's CDR3 is CSAQTSGSSAGELFF. The CDR3 coding sequence is TGCAGCGCCCAAACTAGCGGGAGTAGCGCCGGGGAGCTGTTTTTT.

The V gene is TRBV4-1, the J gene TRBJ2-1; 7 bases agree with TRBD2. The CDR3 length is 19 residues. Trimming removed 0 bases from V and 6 bases from J; junction bases left unmatched: 17. Germline V gives CDR1 MGHRA, CDR2 YSYEKL. CDR3 sequence reads: CASSQDRGSGLVPLNEQFF. In DNA form, the CDR3 reads TGCGCCAGCAGCCAAGATAGGGGTTCTGGACTAGTCCCTCTCAATGAGCAGTTCTTC.

The chain is built from TRBV5-1 and TRBJ2-7; D unresolved. Looked up from germline, CDR1 is SGHRS and CDR2 is YFSETQ. This CDR3 region has 15 residues. The V and J ends lost 0 bases and 2 bases respectively, with 12 bases between them. The CDR3 DNA follows: TGCGCCAGCAGCTTGGAATGGGTCTCGGCCTACGAGCAGTACTTC. This gives the protein CASSLEWVSAYEQYF.

The rearrangement uses TRBV12-3 or TRBV12-4 and TRBJ1-5, with a weak D call TRBD1 (5 bases). The CDR3 length is 14 residues. V lost 7 bases, J lost 6 bases, and 16 bases lay in between. Here the CDR3 DNA reads TGTGCCAGCAATCCCGGGGCGGGTTTTCAGCCCCAGCATTTT. It is translated as CASNPGAGFQPQHF.

This clonotype appeared many times. This chain links TRBV30 with TRBJ2-1; D not resolved. Per the germline V gene, CDR1 is GTSNPN and CDR2 is SVGIG (reference sequence). This CDR3 region has 11 residues. The ends were cut back, 2 bases at V and 7 bases at J, with 6 bases in the middle. This chain's CDR3 is CAWSTMNEQFF. Written as DNA, the CDR3 is TGTGCCTGGAGTACCATGAATGAGCAGTTCTTC.

In its sample, this clonotype was seen a few times. This chain joins TRBV5-1 and TRBJ1-6; D call uncertain. Between the trimmed V and J ends, which lost 0 bases and 8 bases, there was a span of 9 bases. Per germline, CDR1 SGHRS and CDR2 YFSETQ. This CDR3 spans 14 amino acids. CDR3 nucleotides: TGCGCCAGCAGCTTGGAACAGTCTTATTCACCCCTCCACTTT. Amino acid sequence: CASSLEQSYSPLHF.

Concerning this clonotype itself: This CDR3 fails to terminate in the conserved phenylalanine or tryptophan, so it likely reflects a read error. The J gene is TRBJ2-5, the V gene TRBV25-1, with D unclear. V was trimmed by 4 bases and J by 4 bases, leaving 10 bases between them. Germline V gene data show CDR1 as MGHDK and CDR2 as SYGVNS. The CDR3 extends over 13 amino acids. The CDR3 loop is CASSGRVVETQYS. Here the CDR3 DNA reads TGTGCCAGCAGTGGAAGGGTGGTAGAGACCCAGTACTCC.

J is TRBJ2-1 and V is TRBV7-9; the match to TRBD2 covers 7 bases. The CDR3 sequence is 15 residues long. Germline-derived CDR1 and CDR2 are SEHNR and FQNEAQ (reference sequence). With 5 bases clipped from V and 4 bases from J, the junction kept 8 bases outside the gene matches. CDR3: CASSEATSVYNEQFF. The DNA for the CDR3 is TGTGCCAGCAGCGAAGCTACTAGCGTATACAATGAGCAGTTCTTC.

This clonotype was seen only a few times. The chain carries TRBV20-1 and TRBJ2-1; TRBD2 matches at 10 bases. Unmatched junction bases numbered 10, after V lost 6 bases and J lost 8 bases. CDR1 is DFQATT, CDR2 SNEGSKA, per germline (reference sequence). This CDR3 has 14 amino acids. CDR3 coding DNA: TGCAGTGCGGCGGTCCAGCGGGAGGGGCATGAGCAGTTCTTC. This translates into CSAAVQREGHEQFF.

This clonotype was seen at least ten times. The chain carries TRBV28 and TRBJ2-1; 7 nucleotides match TRBD2. V trimming: 6 bases; J trimming: 10 bases; junction bases outside the gene matches: 6. Germline CDR1 is MDHEN and CDR2 is SYDVKM. CDR3 length: 12 residues. CDR3 DNA sequence: TGTGCCAGCAGACCACCGGGACTAGAGCAGTTCTTC. This translates into CASRPPGLEQFF.

In its sample, this clonotype was seen many times. This chain links TRBV7-2 with TRBJ1-5; 9 positions match TRBD1. After removal of 5 bases from V and 7 bases from J, the junction contained 6 bases not matched to a gene. Germline V gene data show CDR1 as SGHTA and CDR2 as FQGNSA. The CDR3 runs 14 residues. CDR3 in DNA: TGTGCCAGCAGCGAGGGGACAGGGCACCAGCCCCAGCATTTT. Amino acid sequence: CASSEGTGHQPQHF. The complete variable domain, with remaining parts taken from reference TRBV7-2 and TRBJ1-5, reads GAGVSQSPSNKVTEKGKDVELRCDPISGHTALYWYRQSLGQGLEFLIYFQGNSAPDKSGLPSDRFSAERTGGSVSTLTIQRTQQEDSAVYLCASSEGTGHQPQHFGDGTRLSIL.